The present T cell receptor (beta chain) was sequenced within a study of T cell repertoires in cytomegalovirus infection. The overall study: Public TCR beta signatures marked donors with CMV infection and the matching HLA.

The junction had 10 bases not matched to a gene; V was cut back by 5 bases and J by 5 bases. Germline V gene data show CDR1 as SGHAT and CDR2 as FQNNGV. The CDR3 has 16 residues. In its sample, this clonotype was seen many times. The target antigen is unknown. The study's findings and limits: Public TCR beta family frequency separated CMV-and-HLA carriers, including in an independent cohort. CMV-specific HLA-C-restricted TCR beta clonotypes dominated the ex vivo response.

TCRdb recomputed calls from the reads with MiXCR, one row per CDR3 protein. This table has 450,000 to 550,000 distinct CDR3 sequences, approximately 16% appearing once. The sequence was collected from a human donor in good health (CMV status not recorded). Some clones in this sample may be carry-over from other donors' samples. The V call is TRBV11-2, the J call TRBJ2-3; TRBD2 aligns across 10 bases. The material sequenced was CD8+ T cells from PBMCs. CDR3 nucleotides: TGTGCCAGCAGCCCACGTAGCGGGGGGCGTGGAGATACGCAGTATTTT. This sequence encodes CASSPRSGGRGDTQYF.